One and the same sample provided the 10 T cell receptor beta chains below, sequenced in a study of breast tumors, draining lymph nodes, adjacent tissues. Axillary draining lymph nodes of breast cancer patients supplied the node samples. A single record per CDR3 protein comes from TCRdb applying MiXCR to the multiplex PCR reads. The sample carries approximately 200,000 distinct CDR3 sequences, 30% to 40% recorded once. The sample taken for sequencing was axillary lymph node tissue. Source of these receptors: a female donor with breast cancer. Some clones in this sample may be carry-over from other donors' samples.

CDR3: CASSLVQGEDGYTF. Written as DNA, the CDR3 is TGTGCCAGCAGCTTGGTTCAGGGAGAGGATGGCTACACCTTC. V is TRBV11-2 and J is TRBJ1-2, with a tentative D call TRBD1 (5 bases). The V gene's germline CDR1 is SGHAT and CDR2 FQNNGV. CDR3 size: 14 residues. V lost 3 bases and J lost 6, with 14 bases in between.

In this sample, this clonotype turned up many times. V gene TRBV20-1 combines with J gene TRBJ2-1; D might be TRBD2 (6 bases). V lost 5 bases, J lost 3 bases, and 17 bases lay in between. The germline gives CDR1 DFQATT, CDR2 SNEGSKA (reference sequence). The CDR3 is made up of 15 amino acids. CDR3 region: CSASLASRFYNEQFF. CDR3 DNA: TGCAGTGCTTCCCTAGCGTCCCGCTTCTACAATGAGCAGTTCTTC.

The table lists this clonotype with many counts. The V and J genes are TRBV5-4 and TRBJ2-3, with 8 bases fitting TRBD1. V was pared by 2 bases and J by 3 bases, with 2 bases of the junction left unmatched. The CDR3 is 14 amino acids. CDR1 is SGHNT, CDR2 YYREEE, per germline (reference sequence). CDR3 DNA: TGTGCCAGCAGCTTCCGGGACAGGACAGATACGCAGTATTTT. It specifies CASSFRDRTDTQYF.

The chain couples TRBV4-1 to TRBJ2-1, with D perhaps TRBD1 or TRBD2 (5 bases each). The CDR3 runs to 12 residues. The ends were cut back, 8 bases at V and 8 bases at J, with 13 bases in the middle. The germline V gene encodes CDR1 MGHRA and CDR2 YSYEKL. CDR3 residues: CASGTQGDEQFF. CDR3 in DNA: TGCGCCAGCGGCACCCAGGGAGATGAGCAGTTCTTC.

In this sample, this clonotype turned up a few times. The junction does not match germline at one end; this may be a read error. The chain joins TRBV14 to TRBJ2-5; D might be TRBD1 or TRBD2, each matching 5 bases. Germline values: CDR1 SGHDN, CDR2 FVKESK. CDR3 size: 14 residues. This chain's CDR3 is CASSQLQAGETQSF. The CDR3 DNA is TGTGCCAGCAGCCAATTACAGGCCGGGGAGACCCAGTCCTTC.

This clonotype was counted at least ten times. The chain is built from TRBV15 and TRBJ2-7; 10 bases agree with TRBD1. Per germline, CDR1 LNHNV and CDR2 YYDKDF (reference sequence). The CDR3 contains 15 residues. The V and J ends lost 5 bases and 6 bases, in that order; junction bases with no gene match: 10. The CDR3 nucleotides read TGTGCCACCAGCCCACGGGACAGGGGAAGGGTCGAGCAGTACTTC. This gives the protein CATSPRDRGRVEQYF.

This clonotype was picked up many times. The chain combines TRBV19 with TRBJ2-1; 12 nucleotides line up with TRBD2. The germline gives CDR1 LNHDA, CDR2 SQIVND (reference sequence). Trimming at V came to 1 base and at J to 8 bases, leaving 3 bases not matched to a gene. The CDR3 sequence is 15 residues long. The DNA of the CDR3 is TGTGCCAGTAGTATAGGGACTAGCGGGACTGATGAGCAGTTCTTC. This gives the protein CASSIGTSGTDEQFF.

At least ten counts were recorded for this clonotype. The V call is TRBV3-1, the J call TRBJ1-2, with D hard to call. V lost 0 bases to trimming and J lost 6 bases, with 8 bases between them. The CDR3 is 13 residues long. Germline V gene lookup returns CDR1 LGHDT and CDR2 YNNKEL (reference sequence). The CDR3 DNA reads TGTGCCAGCAGCCAAGAAGGACTTCATGGCTACACCTTC. This gives the protein CASSQEGLHGYTF.

This clonotype was counted many times. The chain joins TRBV5-4 to TRBJ2-3; D not certain. Germline CDR1 is SGHNT and CDR2 is YYREEE (reference sequence). Trimming removed 1 base at V and 0 bases at J, with 12 bases between. This CDR3 has 16 residues. The CDR3 sequence: CASSLPAVTSTDTQYF. Here the CDR3 DNA reads TGTGCCAGCAGCTTGCCGGCTGTCACTAGCACAGATACGCAGTATTTT.

This clonotype was counted ten times or more. The chain links TRBV10-2 to TRBJ2-5; TRBD1 might be the D (5 bases). Germline lookup yields CDR1 WSHSY and CDR2 SAAADI. The CDR3 has 14 residues. V dropped 2 bases and J dropped 5 bases, with 12 bases sitting between them. CDR3 DNA sequence: TGCGCCAGCAGTGAGGGCAGGGTGGCCGAGACCCAGTACTTC. This encodes CASSEGRVAETQYF.